This is a list of T cell receptor beta chains from one sample in a study of T cell responses to AZD1222 COVID-19 vaccine. The repertoire was sequenced with immunoSEQ multiplex PCR; TCRdb's copy has only in-frame clones and lacks some. This repertoire shows under 60,000 clones, 80% to 90% found once; its top ten account for about 9.4%. Source: peripheral blood, taken on day 0 of AZD1222 vaccination. The receptors derive from an adult in good health. Each CDR3 is given with its conserved first and last residue. Fields, in order: CDR3 DNA, CDR3 protein, D gene, clone size, V gene, J gene. A D gene is named only where the DNA matches it firmly. Clone size is not always given. Where it is, it says once, few, many or a class for expanded clones.

CDR3nt: TGTGCCAGCAGTTTATATGGAGGCAGGGGTCATAATCAGCCCCAGCATTTT
CDR3aa: CASSLYGGRGHNQPQHF
d_gene: .
abundance: few
v_gene: TRBV27
j_gene: TRBJ1-5

CDR3nt: TGTGCCAGCAGTGTCGCCAGGAACACTGAAGCTTTCTTT
CDR3aa: CASSVARNTEAFF
d_gene: .
abundance: .
v_gene: TRBV2
j_gene: TRBJ1-1

CDR3nt: TGTGCCGGGGGACAGGGACTTTCCTACGAGCAGTACTTC
CDR3aa: CAGGQGLSYEQYF
d_gene: TRBD1
abundance: .
v_gene: TRBV6-5
j_gene: TRBJ2-7

CDR3nt: TGTGCCAGCAGTCTTGGTCTCGATCAGCCCCAGCATTTT
CDR3aa: CASSLGLDQPQHF
d_gene: .
abundance: .
v_gene: TRBV25-1
j_gene: TRBJ1-5

CDR3nt: TGTGCCACCAGTGGCTCCAAGGGGCGGGTCGGGGAGCTGTTTTTT
CDR3aa: CATSGSKGRVGELFF
d_gene: .
abundance: .
v_gene: TRBV24-1
j_gene: TRBJ2-2

CDR3nt: TGTGCCAGTAGTATCCGGGGTGTAGCAATGAACACTGAAGCTTTCTTT
CDR3aa: CASSIRGVAMNTEAFF
d_gene: .
abundance: .
v_gene: TRBV19
j_gene: TRBJ1-1

CDR3nt: TGTGCCAGCAGCCTCTCCCCCTTGGGACAGGGGTCTTACGAGCAGTACTTC
CDR3aa: CASSLSPLGQGSYEQYF
d_gene: TRBD1
abundance: .
v_gene: TRBV4-2
j_gene: TRBJ2-7

CDR3nt: TGTGCCAGCAGTAAAACTAGCGGGGCCGGGGAGCTGTTTTTT
CDR3aa: CASSKTSGAGELFF
d_gene: TRBD2
abundance: .
v_gene: TRBV14
j_gene: TRBJ2-2

CDR3nt: TGTGCCAGCAGCCCCCCCGCGGCGGCTAGCACAGATACGCAGTATTTT
CDR3aa: CASSPPAAASTDTQYF
d_gene: .
abundance: few
v_gene: TRBV7-9
j_gene: TRBJ2-3

CDR3nt: TGTGCCAGCAGCGTGGGTGGTAGCGGAGGTCGTCGGTTCTTC
CDR3aa: CASSVGGSGGRRFF
d_gene: .
abundance: .
v_gene: TRBV5-4
j_gene: TRBJ2-1

CDR3nt: TGTGCCAGTAGTGCGGGGACTAGCGGAACCTACGAGCAGTACTTC
CDR3aa: CASSAGTSGTYEQYF
d_gene: TRBD2
abundance: few
v_gene: TRBV19
j_gene: TRBJ2-7

CDR3nt: TGTGCCAGCAGCTTTGAACAGCGCACAGATACGCAGTATTTT
CDR3aa: CASSFEQRTDTQYF
d_gene: .
abundance: .
v_gene: TRBV7-2
j_gene: TRBJ2-3

CDR3nt: TGTGCCAGCAGCTCTAGTGGGACAGGGGTTCGCGGCTACACCTTC
CDR3aa: CASSSSGTGVRGYTF
d_gene: TRBD1
abundance: .
v_gene: TRBV7-2
j_gene: TRBJ1-2

CDR3nt: TGTGCCAGCAGCCTCACAGGGGCAGTAAATGTGGGCACTGAAGCTTTCTTT
CDR3aa: CASSLTGAVNVGTEAFF
d_gene: TRBD1
abundance: .
v_gene: TRBV7-3
j_gene: TRBJ1-1

CDR3nt: TGCAGTGCTAGTAGTTCGTTTCGGCGGTCCGTCAACTATGGCTACACCTTC
CDR3aa: CSASSSFRRSVNYGYTF
d_gene: .
abundance: once
v_gene: TRBV20-1
j_gene: TRBJ1-2

CDR3nt: TGTGCCAGCAGCTCCTCAGGGGCTAACTATGGCTACACCTTC
CDR3aa: CASSSSGANYGYTF
d_gene: .
abundance: .
v_gene: TRBV7-9
j_gene: TRBJ1-2

CDR3nt: TGTGCCAGCAGTTCAGTCAGACCCCCGGGGGATTCACCCCTCCACTTT
CDR3aa: CASSSVRPPGDSPLHF
d_gene: .
abundance: .
v_gene: TRBV28
j_gene: TRBJ1-6

CDR3nt: TGTGCCAGCAGCTCGACAGGGTCCTACGAGCAGTACTTC
CDR3aa: CASSSTGSYEQYF
d_gene: TRBD1
abundance: few
v_gene: TRBV7-9
j_gene: TRBJ2-7

CDR3nt: TGTGCCAGCAGTTACGGGGGGTCCGGCACTGAAGCTTTCTTT
CDR3aa: CASSYGGSGTEAFF
d_gene: .
abundance: once
v_gene: TRBV6-5
j_gene: TRBJ1-1

CDR3nt: TGTGCCATCAGACCCGGGATTAGCACAGATACGCAGTATTTT
CDR3aa: CAIRPGISTDTQYF
d_gene: .
abundance: .
v_gene: TRBV10-3
j_gene: TRBJ2-3

CDR3nt: TGTGCCAGCAGTTCTAACAGGGTATATCGAGCTTTCTTT
CDR3aa: CASSSNRVYRAFF
d_gene: .
abundance: .
v_gene: TRBV12-3/TRBV12-4
j_gene: TRBJ1-1

CDR3nt: TGTGCCAGCAGCCCAGGTATTCTCGAGTCTGAGACCCAGTACTTC
CDR3aa: CASSPGILESETQYF
d_gene: .
abundance: .
v_gene: TRBV7-9
j_gene: TRBJ2-5

CDR3nt: TGTGCCAGCAGCCAAAGGGTGGGACACGGTTTGACTGAAGCTTTCTTT
CDR3aa: CASSQRVGHGLTEAFF
d_gene: .
abundance: .
v_gene: TRBV7-2
j_gene: TRBJ1-1